This T cell receptor beta chain was obtained from a study of CD8 T cells in ankylosing spondylitis (dated by TCRdb to about 2017). About the investigation overall: The study profiled T cell receptor beta repertoires in healthy donors and ankylosing spondylitis patients to find disease-linked TCR variants. Peripheral blood samples were taken, and synovial fluid was additionally collected from ankylosing spondylitis patients. The whole study cohort included about a hundred healthy donors and 20 to 30 ankylosing spondylitis patients.

This clonotype was detected a few times. This clone's antigen is unknown. No base quality values were provided; no much bigger clone lies one nucleotide off. Data came from an Illumina HiSeq 2500. Quantitative 5'-RACE with molecular barcodes was used to prepare TCR beta libraries. The source study handled its data this way. Disease-linked TCR variants were identified with a new computational method built on a probabilistic model of VDJ rearrangement. TCRdb applied fastp at Q25 and MiXCR to the public reads, then kept only in-frame beta chains. Under each unique CDR3 protein, matching rows form one entry showing the most common genes and DNA. TCRdb, not the authors, supplied the V and J calls. This sample has about 170,000 distinct CDR3 sequences in its table, and around 20% of those were observed once. Approximately 7.8% of the sample goes to the ten largest clones. Taken from the germline V gene, the CDR1 and CDR2 loops are SGHAT and FQNNGV. Taken from cysteine to phenylalanine, the CDR3 has 15 residues. Kept here is only the CDR3 DNA, which spans 45 bases and is read in frame from base 1. Cut back by 3 bases and 7 bases, the V and J ends lie 18 bases apart.

Summary of the overall study and its limitations: The disease-linked clones showed a CD8+ phenotype and occurred at relatively low frequencies in peripheral blood. According to the report, matched synovial fluid samples from ankylosing spondylitis patients were significantly enriched for the disease-linked clones. Some of the motif variants had been reported before in the synovial fluid and blood of reactive arthritis patients, a finding that suggests common disease-initiation mechanisms. Blood from ankylosing spondylitis patients appeared to be characterized by a TCR beta motif composed of about eight highly homologous amino acid variants.

This clonotype was obtained from a male donor with ankylosing spondylitis or in good health (not recorded which). Material: blood, either unsorted or a sorted T cell fraction (not recorded which). The rearranged segments are TRBV11-2 and TRBJ1-1; the D gene is possibly TRBD1, with 5 bases matching. Here is the DNA: TGTGCCAGCAGCTTTAGTGGGGGGACGTTTTATGAAGCTTTCTTT. It specifies CASSFSGGTFYEAFF.